The source of this T cell receptor beta chain is a study of Ad26.COV2.S vaccination and SARS-CoV-2 variants. Study-wide points: Reported post-vaccination CD8+ and CD4+ T cell responses to spike showed substantial breadth. Non-spike TCR breadth was similar in vaccine and placebo recipients.

Only in-frame clones appear in the TCRdb table, and some are missing; sequencing was by immunoSEQ multiplex PCR. The profile shows roughly 400,000 clones, about 90% of them singletons. The ends were cut back, 0 bases at V and 2 bases at J, with 9 bases in the middle. CDR1 is SGHRS, CDR2 YFSETQ, per germline. This CDR3 spans 15 amino acids. Treatment described: over 15 received Ad26.COV2.S at low or high dose, single or two shots; about 5 received placebo; per-sample allocation not given. The study sampled participants on day 63 after the first vaccine or placebo injection. Concerning this clone: Its antigen is unidentified.

The input for sequencing was peripheral blood, taken in a trial of Ad26.COV2.S vaccine versus placebo. The sequence was collected from a person aged 18 to 59 who received the Ad26.COV2.S COVID-19 vaccine or a placebo. The gene calls are TRBV5-1 and TRBJ1-3; D unresolved. CDR3 nucleotide sequence: TGCGCCAGCAGCTTGGGGGATCCTCCTGGAAACACCATATATTTT. This translates into CASSLGDPPGNTIYF.